This entry lists 30 T cell receptor beta chains sequenced from one sample in a study of T cell changes during pregnancy in multiple sclerosis. The method was immunoSEQ multiplex PCR; TCRdb's version includes in-frame clones alone and lacks a portion of them. The table shows some 38,000 clones, with about 91% occurring only once. This sample comprised CD8+ T cells from peripheral blood mononuclear cells, obtained after pregnancy. These receptors were taken from a female donor with multiple sclerosis, enrolled in a pregnancy study.

V gene TRBV27 combines with J gene TRBJ2-7; 9 bases are a match to TRBD1. The CDR3 loop spans 15 amino acids. Trimming removed 4 bases from V and 5 bases from J; junction bases left unmatched: 9. Germline-derived CDR1 and CDR2 are MNHEY and SMNVEV (reference sequence). In DNA form, the CDR3 reads TGTGCCAGCAGTTCCCGCGGGACAGGGACTAACGAGCAGTACTTC. It yields the protein CASSSRGTGTNEQYF.

The chain has TRBV7-6 and TRBJ2-3; 12 positions agree with TRBD2. Germline trimming cut 3 bases from V and 5 bases from J; bases unmatched to any gene: 9. Per the germline V gene, CDR1 is SGHVS and CDR2 is FNYEAQ. This CDR3 contains 17 residues. CDR3 in DNA: TGTGCCAGCAGCTTCTCCTGGACTAGCGGGGCGGGAGATACGCAGTATTTT. It yields the protein CASSFSWTSGAGDTQYF.

The rearrangement links TRBV5-4 to TRBJ2-7; the match to TRBD2 covers 7 bases. The germline V gene has CDR1 SGHNT and CDR2 YYREEE (reference sequence). Losses at the gene ends were 0 bases for V and 3 bases for J; bases not matched to a gene: 6. The CDR3 has 15 residues. CDR3 residues: CASSLDPSGYYEQYF. CDR3 bases: TGTGCCAGCAGCTTGGACCCTAGCGGTTACTACGAGCAGTACTTC.

The chain has TRBV27 and TRBJ1-1; D gene uncertain. This CDR3 has 13 residues. CDR1 and CDR2 (germline): MNHEY, SMNVEV (reference sequence). Trimming shortened V by 2 bases and J by 1 base, and 5 bases separated the two germline ends. The CDR3 sequence is CASSLGPNTEAFF. CDR3 in DNA: TGTGCCAGCAGTTTAGGCCCGAACACTGAAGCTTTCTTT.

For this clone: The germline gene is not matched at one end of the junction; a read error may be the cause. The chain joins TRBV27 to TRBJ1-1; D might be TRBD1 (5 bases). Germline lookup yields CDR1 MNHEY and CDR2 SMNVEV (reference sequence). The CDR3 covers 10 residues. The CDR3 DNA sequence: TGTGCCAGCGGATCAAACACAGGCCCCTTT. It specifies CASGSNTGPF.

The V gene is TRBV4-2, the J gene TRBJ2-7, with TRBD2 as a possible D gene (5 bases). V lost 1 base and J 5 bases, leaving 6 bases between the germline ends. CDR3 size: 12 residues. From germline, CDR1 is LGHNA and CDR2 YNFKEQ. For the CDR3, the DNA is TGTGCCAGCAGCCAAGCGGGAAACGAGCAGTACTTC. Amino acid sequence: CASSQAGNEQYF.

The chain is built from TRBV5-6 and TRBJ1-1, with 12 bases identical to TRBD1. V lost 2 bases and J lost 10; bases outside the gene matches: 6. Germline V gene data show CDR1 as SGHDT and CDR2 as YYEEEE. CDR3 length: 14 amino acids. The CDR3 protein is CASSFGTGGRRAFF. CDR3 nucleotides: TGTGCCAGCAGCTTCGGGACAGGGGGCCGGAGAGCTTTCTTT.

This clone was picked up one time. This sequence joins TRBV28 and TRBJ1-1, with TRBD1 matching over 11 bases. CDR1 and CDR2 from the germline V gene are MDHEN and SYDVKM. This CDR3 contains 14 residues. The V and J ends lost 10 bases and 0 bases, in that order; junction bases with no gene match: 4. The CDR3 DNA reads TGTGCCACCGGACAGGGGGCTATGAACACTGAAGCTTTCTTT. This sequence encodes CATGQGAMNTEAFF. The full variable domain, in which reference TRBV28 and TRBJ1-1 provide the parts outside the CDR3, is DVKVTQSSRYLVKRTGEKVFLECVQDMDHENMFWYRQDPGLGLRLIYFSYDVKMKEKGDIPEGYSVSREKKERFSLILESASTNQTSMYLCATGQGAMNTEAFFGQGTRLTVV.

The J gene is TRBJ2-2, the V gene TRBV13, with D perhaps TRBD2 (5 bases). This CDR3 has 17 amino acids. Germline CDR1 reads PRHDT; CDR2 reads FYEKMQ (reference sequence). The V end was cut by 5 bases, the J end by 3 bases, with 19 bases between. The CDR3 spells CASSDGLDVPDTGELFF. The DNA for the CDR3 is TGTGCCAGCAGCGACGGACTCGACGTTCCGGACACCGGGGAGCTGTTTTTT.

The chain recombines TRBV27 with TRBJ2-5, with D possibly matching TRBD1 (5 bases). The CDR3 sequence is 16 residues long. Trimming took 3 bases from V and 5 from J, leaving 19 bases between them. The germline CDR1 and CDR2 sequences are MNHEY and SMNVEV (reference sequence). The CDR3: CASSFLIGDVMETQYF. As DNA, the CDR3 is TGTGCCAGCAGTTTCCTAATAGGGGATGTGATGGAGACCCAGTACTTC.

This chain joins TRBV27 and TRBJ1-5; TRBD1 aligns across 8 bases. Germline V lookup: CDR1 MNHEY, CDR2 SMNVEV (reference sequence). After removal of 5 bases from V and 9 bases from J, the junction contained 9 bases not matched to a gene. The CDR3 runs to 14 residues. CDR3 loop: CASSIRTGLRPQHF. In nucleotides, the CDR3 is TGTGCCAGCAGTATAAGGACAGGGCTTAGGCCCCAGCATTTT.

The V gene is TRBV28, the J gene TRBJ1-3, with 7 bases identical to TRBD1. V shed 5 bases, J shed 0 bases, and the junction held 4 bases outside the gene matches. Germline V gene lookup returns CDR1 MDHEN and CDR2 SYDVKM. The CDR3 covers 15 residues. CDR3 bases: TGTGCCAGCAGTAAAGGGGACAGCTCTGGAAACACCATATATTTT. Translation: CASSKGDSSGNTIYF.

J is TRBJ1-2 and V is TRBV10-3; no reliable D call. Germline loops: CDR1 ENHRY, CDR2 SYGVKD. V gave up 5 bases and J gave up 1 base, with 14 bases separating them. The CDR3 has 15 residues. CDR3 region: CAISFRLTDNYGYTF. The CDR3 DNA reads TGTGCCATCAGTTTCAGGCTCACCGATAACTATGGCTACACCTTC.

The V call is TRBV7-9, the J call TRBJ1-2; D may be TRBD1 (6 bases). Germline values: CDR1 SEHNR, CDR2 FQNEAQ (reference sequence). The CDR3 totals 14 residues. With 4 bases removed from V and 2 bases from J, the gap between germline ends came to 11 bases. CDR3 loop: CASSSWDTNYGYTF. CDR3 nucleotide sequence: TGTGCCAGCAGCTCTTGGGACACCAACTATGGCTACACCTTC.

The rearrangement links TRBV30 to TRBJ1-2, with TRBD1 as a possible D gene (6 bases). The CDR3 covers 13 residues. Trimming cost V 3 bases and J 7 bases, with 15 bases left between them. In germline, CDR1 is GTSNPN, CDR2 SVGIG (reference sequence). The CDR3 DNA follows: TGTGCCTGGAGATCCGACAGGTATACTGGCTACACCTTC. Translating it yields CAWRSDRYTGYTF.

The chain is built from TRBV9 and TRBJ2-3; D remains unclear. In germline, CDR1 is SGDLS, CDR2 YYNGEE. The CDR3 has 13 amino acids. Trimming shortened V by 2 bases and J by 1 base, and 5 bases separated the two germline ends. This CDR3 is CASSVSRTDTQYF. In nucleotides, the CDR3 is TGTGCCAGCAGCGTCAGTCGCACAGATACGCAGTATTTT. The complete variable domain, with remaining parts taken from reference TRBV9 and TRBJ2-3, reads DSGVTQTPKHLITATGQRVTLRCSPRSGDLSVYWYQQSLDQGLQFLIQYYNGEERAKGNILERFSAQQFPDLHSELNLSSLELGDSALYFCASSVSRTDTQYFGPGTRLTVL.

About this clone itself: Compared with germline, one end of the junction differs, possibly owing to a read error. The chain carries TRBV27 and TRBJ2-7, with a possible D match to TRBD1 (6 bases). Germline V lookup: CDR1 MNHEY, CDR2 SMNVEV (reference sequence). This CDR3 has 15 amino acids. CDR3 nucleotides: TGTACCAGCAGTATAAGTCTTGGGACAAACTACGAGCAGTACTTC. It is translated as CTSSISLGTNYEQYF.

The CDR3 loop reads CASGLAGSGDTQYF. DNA for the CDR3: TGTGCCAGCGGCCTAGCGGGATCTGGAGATACGCAGTATTTT. This chain links TRBV2 with TRBJ2-3, with TRBD2 identical over 9 bases. This CDR3 has 14 amino acids. Per germline, CDR1 SNHLY and CDR2 FYNNEI. J gave up 5 bases and V 8 bases, and 8 bases lay outside the gene matches.

V and J are TRBV6-1 and TRBJ2-7; D possibly corresponds to TRBD1 (6 bases). The germline V gene encodes CDR1 MNHNS and CDR2 SASEGT. The V and J ends lost 1 base and 2 bases respectively, with 12 bases between them. The CDR3 loop spans 15 amino acids. CDR3 in DNA: TGTGCCAGCAGTGAAGAATCAGGGGCGCCCTACGAGCAGTACTTC. Encoded protein: CASSEESGAPYEQYF.

This clone was counted a single time. CDR3 sequence (DNA): TGTGCCAGTAGTATGGGGGGATATAGCAATCAGCCCCAGCATTTT. Encoded protein: CASSMGGYSNQPQHF. The genes are TRBV19 and TRBJ1-5, with D perhaps matching TRBD1 (5 bases). Trimming left V 3 bases short and J 0 bases short, with 9 bases between. The CDR3 covers 15 residues. The germline V gene encodes CDR1 LNHDA and CDR2 SQIVND (reference sequence).

The rearrangement uses TRBV27 and TRBJ1-2; 7 nucleotides match TRBD1. V was pared by 2 bases and J by 4 bases, with 13 bases of the junction left unmatched. CDR3 size: 17 residues. Germline assignment: CDR1 MNHEY and CDR2 SMNVEV (reference sequence). CDR3 DNA sequence: TGTGCCAGCAGTTTACGAGGGACAGACTCTCCTATCTATGGCTACACCTTC. Its translation is CASSLRGTDSPIYGYTF.

V gene TRBV29-1 combines with J gene TRBJ2-3; D uncertain. In germline, CDR1 is SQVTM, CDR2 ANQGSEA. V was shortened by 2 bases and J by 0 bases, with 6 bases between the two germline ends. The CDR3 spans 13 residues. This chain's CDR3 is CSVEPTSTDTQYF. In DNA, the CDR3 is TGCAGCGTTGAACCTACTAGCACAGATACGCAGTATTTT.

The J gene is TRBJ1-5, the V gene TRBV7-6; D uncertain. The germline V gene encodes CDR1 SGHVS and CDR2 FNYEAQ. The CDR3 has 13 residues. V lost 3 bases to trimming and J lost 6 bases, with 9 bases between them. The CDR3 sequence: CASSFGRGQPQHF. The CDR3 DNA reads TGTGCCAGCAGCTTCGGTCGAGGTCAGCCCCAGCATTTT.

This rearrangement joins TRBV27 to TRBJ2-7, with TRBD2 identical over 7 bases. Germline CDR1 reads MNHEY; CDR2 reads SMNVEV (reference sequence). The CDR3 has 13 residues. V shed 6 bases, J shed 3 bases, and the junction held 5 bases outside the gene matches. This CDR3 reads CASRLGGGYEQYF. Written as DNA, the CDR3 is TGTGCCAGCAGGCTCGGCGGGGGCTACGAGCAGTACTTC.

The chain carries TRBV28 and TRBJ1-2; 7 bases line up with TRBD1. The CDR3 extends over 15 amino acids. V was pared by 3 bases and J by 8 bases, with 12 bases of the junction left unmatched. CDR1 and CDR2 from the germline V gene are MDHEN and SYDVKM. CDR3 in DNA: TGTGCCAGCAGTTTTCGGGAAGGGGGCTTTGGAGGCTACACCTTC. Translation gives CASSFREGGFGGYTF.

The chain has TRBV4-1 and TRBJ2-1; 16 bases align to TRBD2. Trimming removed 2 bases from V and 8 bases from J; junction bases left unmatched: 3. Germline lookup yields CDR1 MGHRA and CDR2 YSYEKL. This CDR3 is 16 amino acids long. CDR3 loop: CASSQFGTSGRDEQFF. The CDR3, as DNA: TGCGCCAGCAGCCAATTTGGGACTAGCGGGAGGGATGAGCAGTTCTTC.

The chain has TRBV10-1 and TRBJ1-3; 8 nucleotides match TRBD1. With 3 bases clipped from V and 7 bases from J, the junction kept 8 bases outside the gene matches. The germline V gene encodes CDR1 WNHNN and CDR2 SYGVQD (reference sequence). The CDR3 is made up of 15 amino acids. The CDR3 sequence: CASSDGQGSRNTIYF. The DNA of the CDR3 is TGCGCCAGCAGTGACGGACAGGGATCGCGGAACACCATATATTTT.

The chain recombines TRBV19 with TRBJ1-5; the D gene is possibly TRBD1 (5 bases). V gave up 2 bases and J gave up 6 bases, with 14 bases separating them. Germline CDR1 LNHDA, CDR2 SQIVND (reference sequence). CDR3 length: 15 residues. CDR3 nucleotides: TGTGCCAGTAGTATATGGAGCTCGGGGGGTCAGCCCCAGCATTTT. Its translation: CASSIWSSGGQPQHF.

This rearrangement joins TRBV19 to TRBJ2-4; 10 nucleotides match TRBD1. The length of the CDR3 is 16 residues. Germline lookup yields CDR1 LNHDA and CDR2 SQIVND (reference sequence). The V and J ends lost 5 bases and 1 base, in that order; junction bases with no gene match: 5. The CDR3 bases are TGTGCCAGTAGTCCGGACAGGGGGACTGCCAAAAACATTCAGTACTTC. It is translated as CASSPDRGTAKNIQYF.

The chain joins TRBV5-1 to TRBJ2-3; TRBD2 aligns across 9 bases. The CDR3 contains 17 residues. With V trimmed by 0 bases and J by 0 bases, 5 bases remained unmatched. Germline CDR1 SGHRS, CDR2 YFSETQ. CDR3 sequence: CASSLGLAGSSTDTQYF. The CDR3 coding sequence is TGCGCCAGCAGCTTGGGGCTAGCGGGGTCTAGCACAGATACGCAGTATTTT.